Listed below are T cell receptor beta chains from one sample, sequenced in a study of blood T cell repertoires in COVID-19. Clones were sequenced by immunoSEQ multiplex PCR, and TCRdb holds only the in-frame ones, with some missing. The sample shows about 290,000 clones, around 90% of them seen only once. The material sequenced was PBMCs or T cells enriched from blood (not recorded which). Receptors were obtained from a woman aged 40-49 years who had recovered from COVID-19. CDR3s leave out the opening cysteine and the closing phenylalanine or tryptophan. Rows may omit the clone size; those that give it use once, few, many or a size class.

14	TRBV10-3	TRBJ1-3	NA	AISDPTGASGNTIY
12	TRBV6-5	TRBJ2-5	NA	ASSYSPTERAQY
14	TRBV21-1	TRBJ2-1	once	ASSKERTIDYNEQF
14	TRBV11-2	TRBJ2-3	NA	ASSLVLAASTDTQY
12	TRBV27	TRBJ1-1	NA	ASRYRGQAIEAF
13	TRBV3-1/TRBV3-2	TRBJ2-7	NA	ASSQAGGSSYEQY
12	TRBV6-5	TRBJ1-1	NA	ASGEQVMNTEAF
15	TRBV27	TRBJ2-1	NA	ASTPGLTMESTEARF
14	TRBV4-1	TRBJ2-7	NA	ASSQTRLADRYEQY
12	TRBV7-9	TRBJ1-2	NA	ASTLSGVSYGYT
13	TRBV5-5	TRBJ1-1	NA	ASSLIDRGDTEAF
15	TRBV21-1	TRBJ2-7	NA	ASSNRRSSGGENEQY
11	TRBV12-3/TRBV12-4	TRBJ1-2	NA	ASRSQGNYGYT
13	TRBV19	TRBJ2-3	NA	ASSSRGRGTDTQY
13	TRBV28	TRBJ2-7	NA	ASTSVRDRGYEQY
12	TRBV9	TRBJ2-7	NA	ASSRGTFSYEQY
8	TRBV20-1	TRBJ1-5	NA	SATPILQH
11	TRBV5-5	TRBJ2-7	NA	ASSPTQGYEQY
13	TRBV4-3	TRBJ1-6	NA	ASSKERQENSPLH
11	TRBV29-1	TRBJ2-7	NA	SVYTPEAYEQY
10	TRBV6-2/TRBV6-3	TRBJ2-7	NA	ASSYHPREQY
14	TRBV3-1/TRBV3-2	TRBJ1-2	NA	ASSQSSGGHGYGYT
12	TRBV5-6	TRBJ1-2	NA	ASSSPGVRSGYT
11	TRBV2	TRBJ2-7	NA	ASSTPPTDEQY
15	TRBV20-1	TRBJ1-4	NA	SASKAGGVLNNEKLF
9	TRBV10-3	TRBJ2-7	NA	ATGTGFEQY
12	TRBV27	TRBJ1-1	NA	ASSTGVRNTEAF
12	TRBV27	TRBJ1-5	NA	ASSSGTGNQPQH
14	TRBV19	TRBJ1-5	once	ATRHSGGSGDQPQH
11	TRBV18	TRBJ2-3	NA	ASSLTSTDTQY
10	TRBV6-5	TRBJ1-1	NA	ASHRENTEAF
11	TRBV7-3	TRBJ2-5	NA	ASSYRGRETQY
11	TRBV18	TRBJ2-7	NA	ASSLTSSYEQY
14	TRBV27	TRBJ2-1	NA	ASRGIRTGGDNEQF
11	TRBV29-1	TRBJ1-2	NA	SVEEYRVYGYT
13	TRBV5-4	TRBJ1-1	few	ASSNGGVEDTEAF
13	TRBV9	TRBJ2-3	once	ASSVRAGGTDTQY
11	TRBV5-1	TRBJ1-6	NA	ASRIQDNSPLH
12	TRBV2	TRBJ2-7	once	ASSDDPFGYEQY
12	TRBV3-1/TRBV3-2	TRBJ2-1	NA	ASSRSSAYNEQF
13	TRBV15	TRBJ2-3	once	ATSNDRLPTDTQY
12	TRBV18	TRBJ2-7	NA	ASSPAGAGYEQY
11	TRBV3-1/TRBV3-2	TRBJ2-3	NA	ASSQNRGGFLY
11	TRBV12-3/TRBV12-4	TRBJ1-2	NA	ASSLGGNYGYT
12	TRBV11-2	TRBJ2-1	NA	ASSLASGSNEQF
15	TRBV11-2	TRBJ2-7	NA	ASSLAPPGQGTNEQY
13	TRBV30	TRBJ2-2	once	AWSVRGRNTGELF
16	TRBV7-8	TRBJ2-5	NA	ASSSRGAGLATEETQY
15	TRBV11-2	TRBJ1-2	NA	ASSLYAGPGNNYGYT
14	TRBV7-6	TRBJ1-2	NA	ASSLAGGVANYGYT
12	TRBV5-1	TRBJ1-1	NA	ASRSGRTDTEAF